The next 9 T cell receptor beta chains were all read from a single sample in a study of CD8+CD57+ T cells in acquired aplastic anemia (dated 2018 in TCRdb). Data came from an Illumina HiSeq 2000. Profiling of TCR beta VDJ combinations and CDR3 sequences used genomic DNA as the template. TCRdb reworked the public reads: Q25 trimming with fastp, MiXCR clone assembly, productive beta chains retained. Merged by CDR3 protein, the rows form single entries marked with the most common genes and DNA. This sample is represented by about 220,000 distinct CDR3 sequences; 30% to 40% of them were singletons. The ten largest clones represent more than 0.95% of the sample. Sequenced: sorted CD4+, CD8+, or CD8+CD57+ T cells (not recorded which) from PBMCs. Receptor source: a human donor in good health, serving as a control.

The V call is TRBV5-4, the J call TRBJ2-7; D ambiguous. V was trimmed by 2 bases and J by 0 bases, leaving 9 bases between them. The CDR3 extends over 14 amino acids. The germline V gene has CDR1 SGHNT and CDR2 YYREEE (reference sequence). This chain's CDR3 is CASSLMADSYEQYF. The CDR3 bases are TGTGCCAGCAGCTTAATGGCGGACTCCTACGAGCAGTACTTC.

This clonotype was seen many times. Here the CDR3 DNA reads TGTGCCAGCAGCCCCCGACAGGGCCGTAATTCACCCCTCCACTTT. Translating gives CASSPRQGRNSPLHF. The rearrangement joins TRBV7-2 to TRBJ1-6; TRBD1 agrees at 7 bases. The CDR3 has 15 amino acids. V gave up 5 bases and J gave up 6 bases; unmatched junction bases: 7. The germline V gene has CDR1 SGHTA and CDR2 FQGNSA.

The rearrangement uses TRBV19 and TRBJ2-3; the D call may be TRBD1 or TRBD2 (5 bases each). The CDR3 consists of 14 residues. Germline V gene data show CDR1 as LNHDA and CDR2 as SQIVND (reference sequence). The V end lost 0 bases, the J end lost 8 bases, and 12 bases lay between the germline ends. In DNA form, the CDR3 reads TGTGCCAGTAGTATAGATAGGAGGCAGGGTACGCAGTATTTT. Its protein is CASSIDRRQGTQYF.

In this sample, this clonotype turned up a few times. The chain employs TRBV4-1 and TRBJ1-1, with D possibly matching TRBD1 (6 bases). Trimming removed 1 base at V and 6 bases at J, with 18 bases between. CDR3 length equals 16 residues. Looked up from germline, CDR1 is MGHRA and CDR2 is YSYEKL. CDR3 sequence (DNA): TGCGCCAGCAGCCAAGTTAGCGGGCAGGGGCCTTCTGAAGCTTTCTTT. It is translated as CASSQVSGQGPSEAFF.

This clonotype was detected only once. A much larger clone lies one base from this, so it may be a read error. The chain employs TRBV10-3 and TRBJ1-1; a possible D gene is TRBD1 (5 bases). CDR3 size: 13 residues. Germline V lookup: CDR1 ENHRY, CDR2 SYGVKD. The CDR3 region is CASSGAGRGEAFF. The CDR3 coding sequence is TGTGCCAGCAGTGGGGCAGGAAGGGGCGAAGCTTTCTTT.

CDR3 nucleotides: TGTGCCAGCCCCCGTAAGTGGCAGCTACTAGCGGGAAATACAGATACGCAGTATTTT. It encodes CASPRKWQLLAGNTDTQYF. The chain is built from TRBV12-3 or TRBV12-4 and TRBJ2-3; the match to TRBD2 covers 10 bases. Losses at the gene ends were 8 bases for V and 3 bases for J; bases not matched to a gene: 20. The CDR3 consists of 19 residues.

This chain links TRBV29-1 with TRBJ1-1; a possible D gene is TRBD1 (6 bases). CDR3 length: 12 residues. Trimming removed 6 bases at V and 7 bases at J, with 15 bases between. Germline CDR1 is SQVTM and CDR2 is ANQGSEA. CDR3 sequence: CSVTTGWNEAFF. The CDR3 DNA reads as TGCAGCGTCACAACAGGGTGGAATGAAGCTTTCTTT.

The chain is built from TRBV7-6 and TRBJ2-2, with D unresolved. Germline loops: CDR1 SGHVS, CDR2 FNYEAQ. This CDR3 region has 13 residues. Trimming removed 1 base at V and 8 bases at J, with 8 bases between. CDR3 in DNA: TGTGCCAGCAGCTTAGTTACGATGGGGGAGCTGTTTTTT. Translating gives CASSLVTMGELFF.

In its sample, this clonotype was seen many times. The V and J genes are TRBV5-1 and TRBJ1-5; D might be TRBD1 (5 bases). The V gene lost 4 bases and the J gene lost 7 bases, with 15 bases spanning the gap. CDR3 size: 14 residues. CDR1 is SGHRS, CDR2 YFSETQ, per germline. CDR3 DNA: TGCGCCAGCAGCACCGGGACCCCCGGGCAGCCCCAGCATTTT. It yields the protein CASSTGTPGQPQHF.